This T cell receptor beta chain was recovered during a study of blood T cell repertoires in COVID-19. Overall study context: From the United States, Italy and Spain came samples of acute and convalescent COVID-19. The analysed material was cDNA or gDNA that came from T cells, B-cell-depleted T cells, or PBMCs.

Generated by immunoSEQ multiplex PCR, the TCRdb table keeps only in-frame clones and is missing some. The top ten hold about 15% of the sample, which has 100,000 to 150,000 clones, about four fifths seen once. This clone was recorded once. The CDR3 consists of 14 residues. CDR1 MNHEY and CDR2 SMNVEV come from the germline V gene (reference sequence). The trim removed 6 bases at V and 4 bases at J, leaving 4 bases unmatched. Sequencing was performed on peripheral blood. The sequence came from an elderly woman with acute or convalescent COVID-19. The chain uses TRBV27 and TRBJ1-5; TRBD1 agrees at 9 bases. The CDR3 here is CASRLDRGNQPQHF. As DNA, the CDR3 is TGTGCCAGCAGACTAGACAGGGGGAATCAGCCCCAGCATTTT.